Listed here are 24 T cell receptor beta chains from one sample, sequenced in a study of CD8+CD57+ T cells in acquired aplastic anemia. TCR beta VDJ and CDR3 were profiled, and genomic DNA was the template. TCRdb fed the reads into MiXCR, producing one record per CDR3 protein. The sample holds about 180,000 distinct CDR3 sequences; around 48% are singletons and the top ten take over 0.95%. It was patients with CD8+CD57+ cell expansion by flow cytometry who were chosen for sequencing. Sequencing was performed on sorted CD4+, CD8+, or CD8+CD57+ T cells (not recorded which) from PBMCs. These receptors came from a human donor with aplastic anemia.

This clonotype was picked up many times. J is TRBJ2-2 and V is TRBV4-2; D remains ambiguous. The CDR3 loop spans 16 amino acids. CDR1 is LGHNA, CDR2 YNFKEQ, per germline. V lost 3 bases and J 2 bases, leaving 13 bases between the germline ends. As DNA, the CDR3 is TGTGCCAGCAGCCAGATAACCAGGTCCAACACCGGGGAGCTGTTTTTT. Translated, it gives CASSQITRSNTGELFF.

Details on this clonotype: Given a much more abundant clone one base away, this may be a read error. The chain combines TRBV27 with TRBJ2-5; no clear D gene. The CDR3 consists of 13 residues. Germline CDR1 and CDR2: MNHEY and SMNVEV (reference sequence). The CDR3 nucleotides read TGTGCCAGCAGTTTAGTATACCAAGAGGCCCAGTACTTC. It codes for CASSLVYQEAQYF.

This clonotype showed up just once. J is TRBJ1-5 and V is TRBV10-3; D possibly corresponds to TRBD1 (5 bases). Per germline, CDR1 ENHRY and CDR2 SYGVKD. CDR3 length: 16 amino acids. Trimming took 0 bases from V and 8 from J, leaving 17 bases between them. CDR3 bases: TGTGCCATCAGTGAGTCTACTTCAGGGTTTGTGAAGCCCCAGCATTTT. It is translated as CAISESTSGFVKPQHF.

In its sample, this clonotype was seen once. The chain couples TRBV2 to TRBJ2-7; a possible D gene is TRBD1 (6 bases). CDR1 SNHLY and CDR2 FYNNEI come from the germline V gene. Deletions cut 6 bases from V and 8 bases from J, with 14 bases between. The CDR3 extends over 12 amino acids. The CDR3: CASRDTGIQQYF. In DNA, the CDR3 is TGTGCCAGCAGGGATACAGGGATCCAGCAGTACTTC.

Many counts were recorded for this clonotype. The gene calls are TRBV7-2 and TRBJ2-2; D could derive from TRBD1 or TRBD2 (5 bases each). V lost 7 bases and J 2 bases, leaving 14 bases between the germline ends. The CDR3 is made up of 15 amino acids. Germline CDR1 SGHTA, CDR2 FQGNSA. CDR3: CASIPTGGNTGELFF. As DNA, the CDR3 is TGTGCCAGCATCCCAACTGGGGGTAACACCGGGGAGCTGTTTTTT.

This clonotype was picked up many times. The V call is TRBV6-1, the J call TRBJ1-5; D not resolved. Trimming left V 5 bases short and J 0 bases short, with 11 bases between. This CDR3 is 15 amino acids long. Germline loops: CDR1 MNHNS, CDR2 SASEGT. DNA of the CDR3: TGTGCCAGCAGTCCGGGGTCGACTAGCAATCAGCCCCAGCATTTT. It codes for CASSPGSTSNQPQHF.

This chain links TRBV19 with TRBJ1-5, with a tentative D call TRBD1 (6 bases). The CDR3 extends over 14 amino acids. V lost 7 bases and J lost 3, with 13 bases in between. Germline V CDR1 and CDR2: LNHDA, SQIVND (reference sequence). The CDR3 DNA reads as TGTGCCAGTACTTTTACAGGGTTCAATCAGCCCCAGCATTTT. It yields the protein CASTFTGFNQPQHF.

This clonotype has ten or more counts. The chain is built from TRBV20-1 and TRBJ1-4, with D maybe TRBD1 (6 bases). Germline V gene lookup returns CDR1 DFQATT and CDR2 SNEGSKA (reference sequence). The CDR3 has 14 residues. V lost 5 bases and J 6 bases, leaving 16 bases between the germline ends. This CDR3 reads CSADHRTADEKLFF. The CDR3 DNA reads TGCAGTGCTGACCACCGGACAGCCGATGAAAAACTGTTTTTT.

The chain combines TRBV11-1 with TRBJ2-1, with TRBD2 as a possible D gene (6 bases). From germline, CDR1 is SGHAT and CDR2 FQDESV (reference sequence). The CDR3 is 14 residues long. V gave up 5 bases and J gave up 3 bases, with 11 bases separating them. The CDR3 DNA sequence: TGTGCCAGCAGCCAGGGCGGGAACTACAATGAGCAGTTCTTC. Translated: CASSQGGNYNEQFF.

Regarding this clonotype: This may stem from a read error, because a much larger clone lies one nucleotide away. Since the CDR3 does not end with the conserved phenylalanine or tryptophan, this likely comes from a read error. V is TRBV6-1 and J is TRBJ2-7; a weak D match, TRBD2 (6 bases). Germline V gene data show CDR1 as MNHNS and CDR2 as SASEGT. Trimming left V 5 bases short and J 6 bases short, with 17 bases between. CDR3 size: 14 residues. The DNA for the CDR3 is TGTGCCAGCAGTCTAGCGTGGGGGGAAGTCGAGCAGTACCTC. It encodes CASSLAWGEVEQYL.

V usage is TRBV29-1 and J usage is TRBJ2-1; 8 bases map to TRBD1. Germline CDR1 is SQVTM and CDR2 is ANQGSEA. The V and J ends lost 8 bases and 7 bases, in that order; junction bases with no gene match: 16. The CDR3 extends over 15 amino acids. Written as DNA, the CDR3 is TGCAGCTTCGACGGGGGCAGGGGGCGGCTAAATGAGCAGTTCTTC. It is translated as CSFDGGRGRLNEQFF.

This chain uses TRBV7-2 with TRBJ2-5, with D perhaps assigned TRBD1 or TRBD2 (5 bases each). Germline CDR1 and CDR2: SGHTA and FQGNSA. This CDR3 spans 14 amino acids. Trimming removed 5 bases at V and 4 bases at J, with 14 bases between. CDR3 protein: CASSRYGTRETQYF. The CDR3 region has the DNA TGTGCCAGCAGCCGTTACGGGACGAGAGAGACCCAGTACTTC.

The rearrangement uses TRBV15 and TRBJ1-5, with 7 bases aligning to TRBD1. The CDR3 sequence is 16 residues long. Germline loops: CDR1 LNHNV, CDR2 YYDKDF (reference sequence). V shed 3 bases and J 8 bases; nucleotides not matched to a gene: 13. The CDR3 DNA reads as TGTGCCACCAGCAGTGCTGGGACAGACAGGCGTGAGCCCCAGCATTTT. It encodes CATSSAGTDRREPQHF.

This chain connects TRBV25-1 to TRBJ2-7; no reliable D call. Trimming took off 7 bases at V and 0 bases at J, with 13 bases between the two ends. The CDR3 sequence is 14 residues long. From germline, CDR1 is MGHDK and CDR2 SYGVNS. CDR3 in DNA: TGTGCCAGCACAAAGGGAACCGGCTCCTACGAGCAGTACTTC. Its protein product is CASTKGTGSYEQYF.

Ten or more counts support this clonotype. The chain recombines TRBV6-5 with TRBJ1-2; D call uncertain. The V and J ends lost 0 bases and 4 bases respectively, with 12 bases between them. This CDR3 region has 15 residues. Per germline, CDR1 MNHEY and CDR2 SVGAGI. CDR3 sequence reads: CASSYSGIGSYGYTF. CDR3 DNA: TGTGCCAGCAGTTACTCGGGGATCGGGTCCTATGGCTACACCTTC.

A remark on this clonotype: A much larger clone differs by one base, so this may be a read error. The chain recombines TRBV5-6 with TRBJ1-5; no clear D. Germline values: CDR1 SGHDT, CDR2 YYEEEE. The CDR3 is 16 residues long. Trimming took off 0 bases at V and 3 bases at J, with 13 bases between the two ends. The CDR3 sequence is CASSLAVGSHNQPQHF. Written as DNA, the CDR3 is TGTGCCAGCAGCTTGGCCGTGGGCTCCCACAATCAGCCCCAGCATTTT.

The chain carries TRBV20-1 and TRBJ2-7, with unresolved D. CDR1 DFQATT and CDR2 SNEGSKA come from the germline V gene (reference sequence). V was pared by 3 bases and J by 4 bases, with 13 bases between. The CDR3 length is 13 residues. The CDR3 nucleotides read TGCAGTGCTAGCGATCCAACGGCATACGAGCAGTACTTC. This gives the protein CSASDPTAYEQYF.

The CDR3 sequence is CAITSEVNTEAFF. The CDR3 nucleotides read TGTGCCATCACGTCAGAGGTGAACACTGAAGCTTTCTTT. The rearrangement links TRBV10-3 to TRBJ1-1; D is undetermined. V was pared by 7 bases and J by 0 bases, with 9 bases between. The V gene's germline CDR1 is ENHRY and CDR2 SYGVKD. CDR3 length: 13 amino acids.

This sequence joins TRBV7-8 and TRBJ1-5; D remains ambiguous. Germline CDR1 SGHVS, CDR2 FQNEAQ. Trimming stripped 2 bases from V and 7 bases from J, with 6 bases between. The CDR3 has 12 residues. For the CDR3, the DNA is TGTGCCAGCAGCTTAATGGAACAGCCCCAGCATTTT. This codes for CASSLMEQPQHF.

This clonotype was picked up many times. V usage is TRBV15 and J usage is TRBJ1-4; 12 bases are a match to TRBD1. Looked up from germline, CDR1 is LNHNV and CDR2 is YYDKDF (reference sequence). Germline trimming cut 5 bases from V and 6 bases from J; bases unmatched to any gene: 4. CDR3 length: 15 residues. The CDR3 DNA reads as TGTGCCACCAGCTACGGGACAGGGGGCGATGAAAAACTGTTTTTT. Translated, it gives CATSYGTGGDEKLFF.

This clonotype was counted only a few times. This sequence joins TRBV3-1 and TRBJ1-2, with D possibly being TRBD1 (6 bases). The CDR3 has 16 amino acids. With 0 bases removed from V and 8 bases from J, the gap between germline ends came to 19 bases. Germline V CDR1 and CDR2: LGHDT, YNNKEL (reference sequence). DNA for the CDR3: TGTGCCAGCAGCCAAGAACTAAGGGTGCAGGGGAAAGGCTACACCTTC. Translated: CASSQELRVQGKGYTF.

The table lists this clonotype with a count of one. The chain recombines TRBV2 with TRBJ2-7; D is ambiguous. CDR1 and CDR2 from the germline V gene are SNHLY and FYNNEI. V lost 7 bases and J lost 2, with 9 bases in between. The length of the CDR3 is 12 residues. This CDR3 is CASITDPYEQYF. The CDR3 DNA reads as TGTGCCAGCATAACGGATCCCTACGAGCAGTACTTC.

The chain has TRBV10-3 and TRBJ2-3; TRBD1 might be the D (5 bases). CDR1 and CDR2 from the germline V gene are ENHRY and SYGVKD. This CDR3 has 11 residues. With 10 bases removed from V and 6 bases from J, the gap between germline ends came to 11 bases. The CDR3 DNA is TGTGCCACCTATGGGGCGGATACGCAGTATTTT. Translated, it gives CATYGADTQYF.

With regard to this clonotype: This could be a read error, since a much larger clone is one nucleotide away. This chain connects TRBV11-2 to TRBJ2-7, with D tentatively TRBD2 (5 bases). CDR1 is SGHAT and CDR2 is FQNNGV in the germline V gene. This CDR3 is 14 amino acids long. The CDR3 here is CATHQLGFVDEQCF. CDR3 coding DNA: TGTGCCACCCACCAACTAGGCTTCGTCGACGAGCAGTGCTTC.